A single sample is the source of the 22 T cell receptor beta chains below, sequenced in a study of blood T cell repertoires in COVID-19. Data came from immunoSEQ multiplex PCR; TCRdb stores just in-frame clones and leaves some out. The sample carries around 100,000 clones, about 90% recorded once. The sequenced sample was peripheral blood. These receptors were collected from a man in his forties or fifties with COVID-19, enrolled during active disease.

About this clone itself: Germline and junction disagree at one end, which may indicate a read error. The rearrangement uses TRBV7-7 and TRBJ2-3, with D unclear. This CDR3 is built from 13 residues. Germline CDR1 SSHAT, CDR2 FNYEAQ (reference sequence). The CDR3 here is CASSESGTDTQYF. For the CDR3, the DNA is TGTGCTAGCAGCGAGAGTGGCACAGATACGCAGTATTTT. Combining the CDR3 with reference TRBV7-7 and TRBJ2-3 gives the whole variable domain GAGVSQSPRYKVTKRGQDVTLRCDPISSHATLYWYQQALGQGPEFLTYFNYEAQPDKSGLPSDRFSAERPEGSISTLTIQRTEQRDSAMYRCASSESGTDTQYFGPGTRLTVL.

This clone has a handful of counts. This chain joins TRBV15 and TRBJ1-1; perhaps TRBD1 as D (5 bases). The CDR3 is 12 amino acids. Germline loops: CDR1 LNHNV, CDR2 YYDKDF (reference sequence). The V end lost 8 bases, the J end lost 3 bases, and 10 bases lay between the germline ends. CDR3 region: CATGVGDTEAFF. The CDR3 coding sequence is TGTGCCACCGGGGTAGGGGACACTGAAGCTTTCTTT.

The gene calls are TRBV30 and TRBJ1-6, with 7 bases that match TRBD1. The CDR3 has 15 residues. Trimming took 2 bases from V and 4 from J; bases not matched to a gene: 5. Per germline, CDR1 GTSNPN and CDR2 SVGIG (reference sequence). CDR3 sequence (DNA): TGTGCCTGGAGTTCGACAGGGCGTTATAATTCACCCCTCCACTTT. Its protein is CAWSSTGRYNSPLHF.

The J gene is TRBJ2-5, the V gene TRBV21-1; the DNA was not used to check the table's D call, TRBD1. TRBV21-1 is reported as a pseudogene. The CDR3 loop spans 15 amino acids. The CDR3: CASSGRDRGRETQYF. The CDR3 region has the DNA TGTGCCAGCAGCGGCCGGGACAGGGGGCGAGAGACCCAGTACTTC.

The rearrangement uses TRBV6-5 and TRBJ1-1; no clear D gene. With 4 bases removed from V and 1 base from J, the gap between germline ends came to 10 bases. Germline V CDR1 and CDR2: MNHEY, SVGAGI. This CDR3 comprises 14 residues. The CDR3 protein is CASSSLPGNTEAFF. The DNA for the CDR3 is TGTGCCAGCAGTTCCCTGCCAGGGAACACTGAAGCTTTCTTT.

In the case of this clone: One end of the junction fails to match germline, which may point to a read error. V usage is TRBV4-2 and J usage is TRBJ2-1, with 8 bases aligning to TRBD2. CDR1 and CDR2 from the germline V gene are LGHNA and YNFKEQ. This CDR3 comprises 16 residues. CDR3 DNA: TGTGCCAGCAGCAAAGAGAGCGGGGGAAGCTACAATGAGCAGTTCTTC. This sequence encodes CASSKESGGSYNEQFF.

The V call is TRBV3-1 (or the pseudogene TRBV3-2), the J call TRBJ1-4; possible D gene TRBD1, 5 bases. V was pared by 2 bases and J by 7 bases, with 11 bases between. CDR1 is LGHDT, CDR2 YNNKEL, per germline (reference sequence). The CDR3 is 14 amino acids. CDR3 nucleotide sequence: TGTGCCAGCAGCCAAACCTCCGGGGGTGAAAAACTGTTTTTT. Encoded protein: CASSQTSGGEKLFF.

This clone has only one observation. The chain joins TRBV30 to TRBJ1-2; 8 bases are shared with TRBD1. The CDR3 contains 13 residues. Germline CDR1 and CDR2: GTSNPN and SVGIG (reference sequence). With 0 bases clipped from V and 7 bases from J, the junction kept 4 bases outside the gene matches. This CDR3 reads CAWSVAGGTGYTF. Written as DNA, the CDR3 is TGTGCCTGGAGTGTAGCAGGGGGCACTGGCTACACCTTC.

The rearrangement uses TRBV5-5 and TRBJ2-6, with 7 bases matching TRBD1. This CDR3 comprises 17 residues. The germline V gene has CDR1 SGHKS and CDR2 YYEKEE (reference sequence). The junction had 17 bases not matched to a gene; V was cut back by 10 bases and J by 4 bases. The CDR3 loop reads CAGAGQALSLGANVLTF. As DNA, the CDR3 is TGTGCCGGCGCAGGACAGGCCCTCTCTCTGGGGGCCAACGTCCTGACTTTC.

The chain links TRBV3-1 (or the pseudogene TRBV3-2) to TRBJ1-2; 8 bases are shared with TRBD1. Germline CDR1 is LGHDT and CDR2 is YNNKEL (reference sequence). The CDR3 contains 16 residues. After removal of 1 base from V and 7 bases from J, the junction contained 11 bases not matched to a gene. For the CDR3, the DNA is TGTGCCAGCAGCCAAGCTGGGTCAGGGGGCCCGGGTGGCTACACCTTC. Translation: CASSQAGSGGPGGYTF.

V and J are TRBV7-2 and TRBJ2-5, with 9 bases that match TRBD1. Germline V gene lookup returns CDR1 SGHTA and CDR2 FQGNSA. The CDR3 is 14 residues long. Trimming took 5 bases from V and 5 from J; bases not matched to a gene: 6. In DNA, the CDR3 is TGTGCCAGCAGCCTCAACAGGGGGCCGGAGACCCAGTACTTC. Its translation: CASSLNRGPETQYF.

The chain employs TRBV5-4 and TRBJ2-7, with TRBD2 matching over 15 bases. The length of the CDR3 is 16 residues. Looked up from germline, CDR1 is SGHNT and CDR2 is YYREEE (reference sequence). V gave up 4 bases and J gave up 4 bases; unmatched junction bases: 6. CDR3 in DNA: TGTGCCAGCAGCACCGGACTAGCGGGGGGGCTATACGAGCAGTACTTC. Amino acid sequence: CASSTGLAGGLYEQYF.

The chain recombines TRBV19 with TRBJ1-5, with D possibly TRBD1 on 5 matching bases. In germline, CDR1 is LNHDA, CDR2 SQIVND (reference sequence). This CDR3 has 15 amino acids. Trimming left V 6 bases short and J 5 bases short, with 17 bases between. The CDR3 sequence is CASRSGFVGDQPQHF. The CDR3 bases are TGTGCCAGTAGGTCAGGGTTTGTAGGGGATCAGCCCCAGCATTTT.

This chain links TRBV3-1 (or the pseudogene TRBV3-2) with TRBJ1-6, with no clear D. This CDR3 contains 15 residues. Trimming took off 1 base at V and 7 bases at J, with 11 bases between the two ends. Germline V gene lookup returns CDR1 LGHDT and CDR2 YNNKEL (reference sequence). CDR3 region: CASSQVGGFNSPLHF. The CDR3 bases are TGTGCCAGCAGCCAAGTAGGAGGCTTCAATTCACCCCTCCACTTT.

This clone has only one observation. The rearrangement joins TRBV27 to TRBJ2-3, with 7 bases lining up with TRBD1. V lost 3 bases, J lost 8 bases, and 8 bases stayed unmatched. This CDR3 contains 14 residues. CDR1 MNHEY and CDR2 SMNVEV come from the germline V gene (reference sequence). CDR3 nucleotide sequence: TGTGCCAGCAGTTTGTCCAACAGGGGTGGTACGCAGTATTTT. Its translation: CASSLSNRGGTQYF.

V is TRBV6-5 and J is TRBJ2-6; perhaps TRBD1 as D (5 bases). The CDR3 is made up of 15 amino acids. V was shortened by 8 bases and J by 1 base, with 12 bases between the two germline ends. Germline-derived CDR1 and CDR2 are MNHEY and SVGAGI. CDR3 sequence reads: CASVNRPSGANVLTF. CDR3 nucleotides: TGTGCCAGCGTCAACAGGCCTTCTGGGGCCAACGTCCTGACTTTC.

Here the CDR3 reads CASSHATGGRSYNEQFF. The CDR3 DNA sequence: TGCGCCAGCAGCCATGCTACAGGGGGCCGCTCCTACAATGAGCAGTTCTTC. The rearrangement uses TRBV4-1 and TRBJ2-1; 9 bases are a match to TRBD1. Germline CDR1 MGHRA, CDR2 YSYEKL. This CDR3 has 17 residues. With V trimmed by 3 bases and J by 0 bases, 6 bases remained unmatched.

The chain's CDR3 is CASRQTGSTQYF. CDR3 DNA: TGTGCCAGCAGGCAGACAGGGTCAACGCAGTATTTT. V gene TRBV5-4 combines with J gene TRBJ2-3, with 7 positions matching TRBD1. After removal of 5 bases from V and 9 bases from J, the junction contained 6 bases not matched to a gene. The CDR3 consists of 12 residues. CDR1 is SGHNT, CDR2 YYREEE, per germline (reference sequence).

The CDR3 spells CASSLDSQNYGYTF. The CDR3 coding sequence is TGCGCCAGCAGCTTGGATTCCCAGAACTATGGCTACACCTTC. V and J are TRBV5-1 and TRBJ1-2; no clear D. V lost 0 bases to trimming and J lost 2 bases, with 8 bases between them. The germline CDR1 and CDR2 sequences are SGHRS and YFSETQ. CDR3 length: 14 amino acids.

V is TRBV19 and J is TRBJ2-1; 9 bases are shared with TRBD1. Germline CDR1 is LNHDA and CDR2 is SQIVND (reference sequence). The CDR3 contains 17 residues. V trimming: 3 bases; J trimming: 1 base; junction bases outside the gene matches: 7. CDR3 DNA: TGTGCCAGTAGTATCCCGGGACAGGGAGCTTCCTACAATGAGCAGTTCTTC. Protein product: CASSIPGQGASYNEQFF.

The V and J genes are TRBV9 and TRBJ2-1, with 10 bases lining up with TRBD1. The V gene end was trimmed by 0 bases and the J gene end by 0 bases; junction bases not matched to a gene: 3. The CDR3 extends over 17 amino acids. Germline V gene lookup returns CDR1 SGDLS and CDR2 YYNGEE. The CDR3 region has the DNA TGTGCCAGCAGCGTAGGTCGGACAGGGGGCTCCTACAATGAGCAGTTCTTC. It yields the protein CASSVGRTGGSYNEQFF. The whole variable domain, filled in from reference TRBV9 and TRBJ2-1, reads DSGVTQTPKHLITATGQRVTLRCSPRSGDLSVYWYQQSLDQGLQFLIQYYNGEERAKGNILERFSAQQFPDLHSELNLSSLELGDSALYFCASSVGRTGGSYNEQFFGPGTRLTVL.

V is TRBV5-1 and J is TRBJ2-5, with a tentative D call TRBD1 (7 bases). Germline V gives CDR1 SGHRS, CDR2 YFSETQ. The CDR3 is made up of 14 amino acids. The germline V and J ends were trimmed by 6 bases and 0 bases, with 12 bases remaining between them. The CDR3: CASTRGEYQETQYF. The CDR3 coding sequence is TGCGCCAGCACCAGGGGGGAATACCAAGAGACCCAGTACTTC.